These T cell receptor beta chains were read from a single sample in a study of OX40 agonist ivuxolimab in advanced cancers. This table comes from immunoSEQ multiplex PCR, and its TCRdb copy is limited to in-frame clones, with some not included. The data hold about 54,000 clones, with about 89% observed a single time. The starting material was CD4+ or CD8+ T cells sorted from blood, obtained in a trial of the OX40 agonist ivuxolimab. The receptor set was obtained from an adult with an advanced solid tumor such as melanoma, head and neck, liver or kidney cancer. CDR3s include the opening cysteine and the closing phenylalanine or tryptophan. D genes are given only for firm matches. Not all rows give a size; the values are once, few, many and, for expanded clones, a class.

V: TRBV6-5
J: TRBJ1-2
size: .
D: TRBD1
DNA: TGTGCCAGCAGCCAGGGACAGGGGGCCCTTTATGGCTACACCTTC
CDR3: CASSQGQGALYGYTF

V: TRBV18
J: TRBJ1-6
size: .
D: .
DNA: TGTGCCAGCTCGACCACGGGGGACCCCTATAATTCACCCCTCCACTTT
CDR3: CASSTTGDPYNSPLHF

V: TRBV6-1
J: TRBJ1-1
size: .
D: TRBD1
DNA: TGTGCCAGCGGAGAGGAGACAGGGAGAGCTTTCTTT
CDR3: CASGEETGRAFF

V: TRBV6-1
J: TRBJ1-2
size: .
D: .
DNA: TGTGCCAGCAGTGCGGAGGGGACCTATGGCTACACCTTC
CDR3: CASSAEGTYGYTF

V: TRBV7-6
J: TRBJ2-3
size: .
D: TRBD2
DNA: TGTGCCAGCAGCTTAGTCCGCGGGAGGGCCAAGAGCACAGATACGCAGTATTTT
CDR3: CASSLVRGRAKSTDTQYF

V: TRBV6-1
J: TRBJ2-1
size: .
D: .
DNA: TGTGCCAGCAGTGCCCTTGGGAGCTCCTACAATGAGCAGTTCTTC
CDR3: CASSALGSSYNEQFF

V: TRBV6-6
J: TRBJ1-5
size: .
D: TRBD1
DNA: TGTGCCATCAGTCAGGGGGATCAGCCCCAGCATTTT
CDR3: CAISQGDQPQHF

V: TRBV7-9
J: TRBJ2-3
size: .
D: TRBD2
DNA: TGTGCCAGCAGCCCGGGACTAGCGGGAGTTAGAGATACGCAGTATTTT
CDR3: CASSPGLAGVRDTQYF

V: TRBV7-9
J: TRBJ2-2
size: .
D: .
DNA: TGTGCCAGCAGCAGCAGGGGCGCGGGACGGGGAGCTGTTTTT
CDR3: CASSSRGAGRGAVF

V: TRBV4-1
J: TRBJ2-1
size: once
D: TRBD1
DNA: TGCGCCAGCAGCCTCGGACAGGTTTACAATGAGCAGTTCTTC
CDR3: CASSLGQVYNEQFF

V: TRBV19
J: TRBJ1-2
size: .
D: .
DNA: TGTGCCAGTAGCTTCTCGGCCGGGGGCTACACCTTC
CDR3: CASSFSAGGYTF

V: TRBV28
J: TRBJ2-7
size: .
D: TRBD1
DNA: TGTGCCAGCAGGGGGGACAGGGTAGGGTGGAATGTGGCTTGGGCTTACGAGCAGTACTTC
CDR3: CASRGDRVGWNVAWAYEQYF

V: TRBV7-9
J: TRBJ1-1
size: .
D: .
DNA: TGTGCCAGCAGCTTTGGAAGACAGGTAAAGGCTTTCTTT
CDR3: CASSFGRQVKAFF

V: TRBV2
J: TRBJ1-1
size: .
D: .
DNA: TGTGCCAGCAGTGTAGTGGGGGGTGGCACTGAAGCTTTCTTT
CDR3: CASSVVGGGTEAFF

V: TRBV5-6
J: TRBJ2-7
size: .
D: .
DNA: TGTGCCAGCAGCTTGAGAGGCAGCACTAAAATTCGGTACTTC
CDR3: CASSLRGSTKIRYF

V: TRBV25-1
J: TRBJ1-3
size: .
D: .
DNA: TGTGCCAGCAGTCGGGAGTCTTCAGGAAACACCATATATTTT
CDR3: CASSRESSGNTIYF

V: TRBV4-1
J: TRBJ1-3
size: few
D: .
DNA: TGCGCCAGCAGCCAATATGGGGGTGGAAACACCATATATTTT
CDR3: CASSQYGGGNTIYF

V: TRBV27
J: TRBJ2-7
size: .
D: TRBD2
DNA: TGTGCCAGCAGTTTAGGACTAGCGGGAGTCTACGAGCAGTACTTC
CDR3: CASSLGLAGVYEQYF

V: TRBV5-4
J: TRBJ1-4
size: .
D: .
DNA: TGTGCCAGCAGCCCATCAGGGGTACGCAATGAAAAACTGTTTTTT
CDR3: CASSPSGVRNEKLFF

V: TRBV5-1
J: TRBJ1-2
size: once
D: TRBD1
DNA: TGCGCCAGCAGCTTGGCTCAGACAGGGGTTAACTATGGCTACACCTTC
CDR3: CASSLAQTGVNYGYTF

V: TRBV28
J: TRBJ2-7
size: .
D: TRBD1
DNA: TGTGCCAGCAGACAGACAGGGTACTACGAGCAGTACTTC
CDR3: CASRQTGYYEQYF

V: TRBV15
J: TRBJ1-4
size: .
D: .
DNA: TGTGCCACCAGCAGGGAACGAGGTGAAAAACTGTTTTTT
CDR3: CATSRERGEKLFF

V: TRBV7-9
J: TRBJ2-1
size: .
D: .
DNA: TGTGCCAGCAGCTTCAGGAATGAGCAGTTCTTC
CDR3: CASSFRNEQFF

V: TRBV18
J: TRBJ2-5
size: once
D: .
DNA: TGTGCCAGCTCACCCACTTTTCCCACAGGACAAGAGACCCAGTACTTC
CDR3: CASSPTFPTGQETQYF

V: TRBV25-1
J: TRBJ2-7
size: .
D: .
DNA: TGTGCCAGCAGTGACCCCTTTACAGGGTCCTACGAGCAGTACTTC
CDR3: CASSDPFTGSYEQYF

V: TRBV7-3
J: TRBJ2-5
size: .
D: TRBD1
DNA: TGTGCCAGCAGACAGCCTGGGACAGGGGTTAAAGAGACCCAGTACTTC
CDR3: CASRQPGTGVKETQYF

V: TRBV6-5
J: TRBJ2-1
size: .
D: .
DNA: TGTGCCAGCCGGCAGGACTCCTACAATGAGCAGTTCTTC
CDR3: CASRQDSYNEQFF

V: TRBV19
J: TRBJ2-1
size: few
D: .
DNA: TGTGCCAGTAGTCCGTACTACAATGAGCAGTTCTTC
CDR3: CASSPYYNEQFF

V: TRBV9
J: TRBJ1-1
size: .
D: .
DNA: TGTGCCAGCAGCCCTCGGGCCATGAACACTGAAGCTTTCTTT
CDR3: CASSPRAMNTEAFF

V: TRBV19
J: TRBJ2-1
size: .
D: TRBD1
DNA: TGTGCCAGTTCGGACAGGGGTGTACATGAGCAGTTCTTC
CDR3: CASSDRGVHEQFF

V: TRBV7-2
J: TRBJ2-3
size: .
D: TRBD2
DNA: TGTGCCAGCAGTCGGACTAGCGGGAGGGCCTCAGATACGCAGTATTTT
CDR3: CASSRTSGRASDTQYF

V: TRBV28
J: TRBJ2-5
size: .
D: TRBD2
DNA: TGTGCCAGCACCACGACTAGCGGTCGGGAGACCCAGTACTTC
CDR3: CASTTTSGRETQYF

V: TRBV10-1
J: TRBJ2-1
size: once
D: TRBD2
DNA: TGCGCCAGCAGTCCCGTAAGGGGCGGGAGGACAAATGAGCAGTTCTTC
CDR3: CASSPVRGGRTNEQFF

V: TRBV28
J: TRBJ1-2
size: .
D: .
DNA: TGTGCCAGCAGTTTACGGCTCTATGGCTACACCTTC
CDR3: CASSLRLYGYTF

V: TRBV9
J: TRBJ2-1
size: .
D: .
DNA: TGTGCCAGCAGCCAAGGGGAAGTGGGCTACAATGAGCAGTTCTTC
CDR3: CASSQGEVGYNEQFF

V: TRBV20-1
J: TRBJ2-7
size: .
D: .
DNA: TGCAGTGCTAGAGAGGACGAGCAGTACTTC
CDR3: CSAREDEQYF

V: TRBV7-9
J: TRBJ2-1
size: .
D: .
DNA: TGTGCCAGCAGCTTCCGTTATGAGCAGTTCTTC
CDR3: CASSFRYEQFF

V: TRBV28
J: TRBJ2-3
size: .
D: TRBD2
DNA: TGTGCCAGCAGTTCTAGCGGGTACGCCCCTAGCACAGATACGCAGTATTTT
CDR3: CASSSSGYAPSTDTQYF

V: TRBV19
J: TRBJ1-2
size: few
D: TRBD1
DNA: TGTGCCAGTAGACGACAGACAGGGCATGGCTACACCTTC
CDR3: CASRRQTGHGYTF

V: TRBV7-2
J: TRBJ2-3
size: .
D: .
DNA: TGTGCCAGCAGCTTAAGTAGCCGAGAAGATACGCAGTATTTT
CDR3: CASSLSSREDTQYF

V: TRBV5-1
J: TRBJ2-6
size: .
D: .
DNA: TGCGCCAGCTCCCCGGACGGGGCTGGGGCCAACGTCCTGACTTTC
CDR3: CASSPDGAGANVLTF

V: TRBV6-1
J: TRBJ1-5
size: .
D: TRBD1
DNA: TGTGCCAGCAGGGGGGGACAGCAGAATCAGCCCCAGCATTTT
CDR3: CASRGGQQNQPQHF

V: TRBV4-1
J: TRBJ2-7
size: .
D: TRBD2
DNA: TGCGCCAGCAGCCAAGAGGGTGCGGGGAGGGCCTACGAGCAGTACTTC
CDR3: CASSQEGAGRAYEQYF

V: TRBV6-6
J: TRBJ2-3
size: .
D: .
DNA: TGTGCCAGCAGTTTGAGGGGACTGAGCACAGATACGCAGTATTTT
CDR3: CASSLRGLSTDTQYF

V: TRBV6-5
J: TRBJ2-5
size: .
D: .
DNA: TGTGCCAGCAGTTACGGACGGTACCAAGAGACCCAGTACTTC
CDR3: CASSYGRYQETQYF

V: TRBV7-3
J: TRBJ2-2
size: .
D: TRBD1
DNA: TGTGCCAGCAGACAGGGGGCTAACACCGGGGAGCTGTTTTTT
CDR3: CASRQGANTGELFF

V: TRBV4-1
J: TRBJ1-6
size: .
D: TRBD1
DNA: TGCGCCAGCAGCCCTCGGACAGGGGCACTTCGAGCCTATAATTCACCCCTCCACTTT
CDR3: CASSPRTGALRAYNSPLHF

V: TRBV11-2
J: TRBJ2-7
size: .
D: .
DNA: TGTGCCAGCAGCTTAGGGCCGACTCTACGCGAGCAGTACTTC
CDR3: CASSLGPTLREQYF

V: TRBV7-9
J: TRBJ2-3
size: .
D: .
DNA: TGTGCCAGCAGCTCGACAGCGGGGACACTGGGCACAGATACGCAGTATTTT
CDR3: CASSSTAGTLGTDTQYF

V: TRBV10-3
J: TRBJ2-3
size: .
D: TRBD2
DNA: TGTGCCATCGGGCTAGCGGGCACAGATACGCAGTATTTT
CDR3: CAIGLAGTDTQYF

V: TRBV10-3
J: TRBJ2-3
size: .
D: .
DNA: TGTGCCATCGCCGACGGGACCAGAGGTGGAGATACGCAGTATTTT
CDR3: CAIADGTRGGDTQYF

V: TRBV6-5
J: TRBJ2-5
size: .
D: .
DNA: TGTGCCAGCAGTTCAGAGACCCAGTACTTC
CDR3: CASSSETQYF